One and the same sample provided the 3 T cell receptor beta chains below, sequenced in a study of cytotoxic CD8 clonotypes in ibrutinib-treated CLL. Clones were read by immunoSEQ multiplex PCR, and TCRdb kept only the in-frame ones, dropping some. The repertoire holds roughly 52,000 clones, with approximately 50% as singletons. This material consisted of PBMCs, taken after 12 months of ibrutinib treatment. The source is a human donor with chronic lymphocytic leukemia.

This clone appeared a single time. V and J are TRBV28 and TRBJ2-5, with 7 positions matching TRBD1. Germline V lookup: CDR1 MDHEN, CDR2 SYDVKM. The CDR3 has 15 amino acids. The V gene end was trimmed by 10 bases and the J gene end by 5 bases; junction bases not matched to a gene: 16. The CDR3 spells CATLTSQGLLETQYF. As DNA, the CDR3 is TGTGCCACCCTCACATCACAGGGGTTGTTGGAGACCCAGTACTTC. Together with reference TRBV28 and TRBJ2-5, the CDR3 gives the full variable domain: DVKVTQSSRYLVKRTGEKVFLECVQDMDHENMFWYRQDPGLGLRLIYFSYDVKMKEKGDIPEGYSVSREKKERFSLILESASTNQTSMYLCATLTSQGLLETQYFGPGTRLLVL.

This clone was seen a handful of times. The CDR3 protein is CASSGGPRTSGPTYNEQFF. The DNA for the CDR3 is TGTGCCAGCAGCGGTGGGCCGCGGACTAGCGGCCCGACCTACAATGAGCAGTTCTTC. V is TRBV9 and J is TRBJ2-1; 10 bases match TRBD2. CDR1 and CDR2 from the germline V gene are SGDLS and YYNGEE. The CDR3 contains 19 residues. V lost 3 bases to trimming and J lost 2 bases; unmatched junction nucleotides: 14.

This chain connects TRBV28 to TRBJ2-3; no reliable D call. From germline, CDR1 is MDHEN and CDR2 SYDVKM. This CDR3 region has 14 residues. V lost 3 bases and J lost 1, with 8 bases in between. The CDR3 DNA sequence: TGTGCCAGCAGTTTTCTATCAGGCACAGATACGCAGTATTTT. The encoded protein is CASSFLSGTDTQYF. The variable domain in full, completed from reference TRBV28 and TRBJ2-3, reads DVKVTQSSRYLVKRTGEKVFLECVQDMDHENMFWYRQDPGLGLRLIYFSYDVKMKEKGDIPEGYSVSREKKERFSLILESASTNQTSMYLCASSFLSGTDTQYFGPGTRLTVL.